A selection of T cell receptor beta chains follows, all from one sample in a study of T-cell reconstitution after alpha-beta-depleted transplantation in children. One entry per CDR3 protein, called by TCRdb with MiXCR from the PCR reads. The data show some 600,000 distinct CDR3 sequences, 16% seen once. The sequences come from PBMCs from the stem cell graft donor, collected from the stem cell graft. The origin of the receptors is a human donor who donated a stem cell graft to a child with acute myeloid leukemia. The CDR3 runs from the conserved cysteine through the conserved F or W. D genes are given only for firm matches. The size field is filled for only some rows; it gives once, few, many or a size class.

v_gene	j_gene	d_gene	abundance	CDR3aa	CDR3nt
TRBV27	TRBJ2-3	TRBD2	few	CASSFLLTSSGGSTVVNTQYF	TGTGCCAGCAGCTTCTTATTGACCTCTAGCGGGGGCTCCACCGTCGTAAATACGCAGTATTTT
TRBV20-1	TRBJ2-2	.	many	CSAPRVGNTGELFF	TGCAGTGCCCCTAGGGTTGGGAACACCGGGGAGCTGTTTTTT
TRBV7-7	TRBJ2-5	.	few	CASSLGARGTQYF	TGTGCCAGCAGCTTAGGGGCCAGAGGGACCCAGTACTTC
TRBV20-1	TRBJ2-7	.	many	CSAAGSESYEQYF	TGCAGTGCTGCAGGCTCGGAATCCTACGAGCAGTACTTC
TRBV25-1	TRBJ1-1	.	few	CASSEWRGNTEAFF	TGTGCCAGCAGTGAGTGGAGGGGCAACACTGAAGCTTTCTTT
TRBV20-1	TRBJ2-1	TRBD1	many	CSASGTGPLSEQFF	TGCAGTGCTAGCGGGACAGGTCCTTTGAGTGAGCAGTTCTTC
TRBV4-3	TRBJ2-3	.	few	CASSQGAGGTDTQYF	TGCGCCAGCAGCCAAGGAGCAGGGGGCACAGATACGCAGTATTTT
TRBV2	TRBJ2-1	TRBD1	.	CASSDLQGANEQFF	TGTGCCAGCAGTGATTTGCAGGGGGCAAATGAGCAGTTCTTC
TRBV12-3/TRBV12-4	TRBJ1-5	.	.	CASSFWDQPQHF	TGTGCCAGCAGTTTCTGGGATCAGCCCCAGCATTTT
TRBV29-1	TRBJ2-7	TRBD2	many	CSVRTGGSSYEQYF	TGCAGCGTGAGGACGGGAGGTTCTTCCTACGAGCAGTACTTC
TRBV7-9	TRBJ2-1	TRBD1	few	CASRDATGVIYNEQFF	TGTGCCAGCAGAGACGCCACAGGGGTGATATACAATGAGCAGTTCTTC